The next 20 T cell receptor beta chains were all read from a single sample in a study of OX40 agonist ivuxolimab in advanced cancers. The table came from immunoSEQ multiplex PCR; TCRdb's copy has only in-frame clones and leaves some out. The sample yields tens of thousands of clones, roughly 80% seen once. This material consisted of CD4+ or CD8+ T cells sorted from blood, taken in a trial of the OX40 agonist ivuxolimab. These receptors came from an adult with an advanced solid tumor such as melanoma, head and neck, liver or kidney cancer.

The chain is built from TRBV27 and TRBJ1-2; the D is unclear. This CDR3 is 15 amino acids long. V lost 0 bases and J lost 3, with 11 bases in between. Per the germline V gene, CDR1 is MNHEY and CDR2 is SMNVEV (reference sequence). The CDR3 DNA reads as TGTGCCAGCAGTTTATCGAGCGAGGGCTACTATGGCTACACCTTC. Its translation: CASSLSSEGYYGYTF.

This clone came up once. The V gene is TRBV30, the J gene TRBJ2-1; no firm D call. The CDR3 extends over 12 amino acids. The V end was cut by 2 bases, the J end by 5 bases, with 7 bases between. Germline loops: CDR1 GTSNPN, CDR2 SVGIG (reference sequence). Written as DNA, the CDR3 is TGTGCCTGGAGTCCCCCTAACAATGAGCAGTTCTTC. This gives the protein CAWSPPNNEQFF.

The V call is TRBV13, the J call TRBJ2-7; either TRBD1 or TRBD2 may supply D (6 bases each). The CDR3 is made up of 14 amino acids. V shed 5 bases and J shed 6 bases, with 17 bases lying between them. Per the germline V gene, CDR1 is PRHDT and CDR2 is FYEKMQ (reference sequence). CDR3 in amino acids: CASSPGAWPVEQYF. DNA for the CDR3: TGTGCCAGCAGCCCGGGGGCATGGCCTGTCGAGCAGTACTTC.

This chain links TRBV19 with TRBJ1-4, with a tentative D call TRBD1 (5 bases). From germline, CDR1 is LNHDA and CDR2 SQIVND (reference sequence). This CDR3 spans 21 amino acids. V was clipped by 5 bases and J by 0 bases, with 28 bases between them. CDR3: CASSHSFDLRPTQATNEKLFF. CDR3 sequence (DNA): TGTGCCAGTAGTCATAGTTTCGACCTACGCCCGACACAGGCAACTAATGAAAAACTGTTTTTT.

V and J are TRBV6-6 and TRBJ2-1, with D hard to call. The CDR3 contains 13 residues. V lost 10 bases, J lost 0 bases, and 10 bases lay in between. Germline assignment: CDR1 MNHNY and CDR2 SVGAGI (reference sequence). This chain's CDR3 is CAIMTDSYNEQFF. Written as DNA, the CDR3 is TGTGCCATCATGACCGACTCCTACAATGAGCAGTTCTTC.

The chain carries TRBV28 and TRBJ2-1; D remains unclear. The germline V gene encodes CDR1 MDHEN and CDR2 SYDVKM. Deletions cut 3 bases from V and 15 bases from J, with 15 bases between. The length of the CDR3 is 12 residues. This CDR3 is CASSFLEVDPFF. In DNA, the CDR3 is TGTGCCAGCAGTTTCTTAGAGGTGGATCCGTTCTTC.

This chain links TRBV6-1 with TRBJ2-7, with D tentatively TRBD1 or TRBD2 (5 bases each). CDR1 is MNHNS and CDR2 is SASEGT in the germline V gene. V lost 1 base and J 6 bases, leaving 16 bases between the germline ends. The CDR3 runs 15 residues. The DNA for the CDR3 is TGTGCCAGCAGTGAAGTCGTCCGGGGCGTGGGCGAGCAGTACTTC. Protein product: CASSEVVRGVGEQYF.

The rearrangement joins TRBV5-4 to TRBJ2-7, with a weak D call TRBD1 (6 bases). V dropped 0 bases and J dropped 4 bases, with 14 bases sitting between them. Germline lookup yields CDR1 SGHNT and CDR2 YYREEE (reference sequence). The CDR3 is 15 residues long. The CDR3 DNA reads as TGTGCCAGCAGCTTGGCTACAGGGACGGGGTACGAGCAGTACTTC. Encoded protein: CASSLATGTGYEQYF.

The V call is TRBV6-6, the J call TRBJ2-7, with 11 bases that match TRBD2. V was clipped by 5 bases and J by 3 bases; unmatched bases: 3. Germline V gene sequence: CDR1 MNHNY, CDR2 SVGAGI (reference sequence). This CDR3 comprises 14 residues. CDR3 coding DNA: TGTGCCAGCAGTCCCCTAGCGGGGGGCTACGAGCAGTACTTC. Residues: CASSPLAGGYEQYF.

The V call is TRBV7-8, the J call TRBJ1-4; tentatively, D is TRBD1 (5 bases). The V gene lost 7 bases and the J gene lost 4 bases, with 13 bases spanning the gap. The CDR3 runs 14 residues. From germline, CDR1 is SGHVS and CDR2 FQNEAQ. The CDR3: CASTLGGSNEKLFF. The CDR3 DNA reads TGTGCCAGCACCCTTGGGGGGAGTAATGAAAAACTGTTTTTT.

The V and J genes are TRBV14 and TRBJ2-5; either TRBD1 or TRBD2 may fit D (5 bases each). V gave up 0 bases and J gave up 5 bases, with 22 bases separating them. Looked up from germline, CDR1 is SGHDN and CDR2 is FVKESK. The length of the CDR3 is 18 residues. CDR3 nucleotide sequence: TGTGCCAGCAGCCAAGACAGGGACGTGTGGATGGGGATGGAGACCCAGTACTTC. It translates to CASSQDRDVWMGMETQYF.

The chain employs TRBV5-6 and TRBJ2-5, with D unclear. The last part of the DNA fits TRBJ2-7 better; the J call may be wrong. The CDR3 contains 12 residues. Per germline, CDR1 SGHDT and CDR2 YYEEEE. CDR3: CASNAAAYEQYF. In DNA form, the CDR3 reads TGTGCCAGCAACGCGGCAGCCTACGAGCAGTACTTC.

The chain's CDR3 is CASSLGPAGRYNEQFF. As DNA, the CDR3 is TGTGCCAGCAGCTTAGGGCCAGCGGGAAGGTACAATGAGCAGTTCTTC. The chain recombines TRBV7-7 with TRBJ2-1, with 7 bases matching TRBD2. The CDR3 contains 16 residues. V trimming: 1 base; J trimming: 4 bases; junction bases outside the gene matches: 7. The germline V gene has CDR1 SSHAT and CDR2 FNYEAQ (reference sequence).

The genes are TRBV11-2 and TRBJ1-1; 8 bases line up with TRBD1. CDR1 is SGHAT and CDR2 is FQNNGV in the germline V gene. J lost 10 bases, V lost 5 bases, and 15 bases had no gene match. The CDR3 has 15 amino acids. The CDR3 spells CASSEEPLDRDGAFF. DNA for the CDR3: TGTGCCAGCAGCGAAGAGCCATTGGACAGGGACGGAGCTTTCTTT.

This chain connects TRBV5-4 to TRBJ2-5; 11 bases agree with TRBD1. Germline V gives CDR1 SGHNT, CDR2 YYREEE (reference sequence). This CDR3 comprises 16 residues. V lost 4 bases to trimming and J lost 2 bases; unmatched junction nucleotides: 7. The CDR3 is CASSAPGTGGQETQYF. The CDR3 DNA follows: TGTGCCAGCAGCGCCCCCGGGACAGGGGGTCAAGAGACCCAGTACTTC.

V usage is TRBV20-1 and J usage is TRBJ2-5; no clear D. V shed 1 base and J shed 4 bases, with 4 bases lying between them. Germline values: CDR1 DFQATT, CDR2 SNEGSKA (reference sequence). The CDR3 sequence is 11 residues long. Here the CDR3 DNA reads TGCAGTGCTAGAGCGGGAGAGACCCAGTACTTC. Translated, it gives CSARAGETQYF.

The gene calls are TRBV10-1 and TRBJ2-7; D is perhaps TRBD2 (7 bases). Germline CDR1 WNHNN, CDR2 SYGVQD (reference sequence). The CDR3 runs to 16 residues. Trimming removed 0 bases from V and 2 bases from J, with 14 bases in between. CDR3 residues: CASSESGRGGTYEQYF. CDR3 coding DNA: TGCGCCAGCAGTGAGTCCGGTAGGGGGGGAACCTACGAGCAGTACTTC.

V is TRBV7-9 and J is TRBJ1-1; perhaps TRBD1 as D (5 bases). V was clipped by 3 bases and J by 3 bases, with 14 bases between them. The germline CDR1 and CDR2 sequences are SEHNR and FQNEAQ (reference sequence). CDR3 length equals 15 residues. The CDR3: CASSLGTGRYTEAFF. The DNA of the CDR3 is TGTGCCAGCAGCTTGGGGACGGGTAGGTACACTGAAGCTTTCTTT.

The chain uses TRBV30 and TRBJ2-3; 15 positions match TRBD2. The CDR3 consists of 16 residues. V shed 5 bases, J shed 4 bases, and the junction held 7 bases outside the gene matches. CDR1 is GTSNPN, CDR2 SVGIG, per germline (reference sequence). In DNA form, the CDR3 reads TGTGCCTGGTTGGGACTAGCGGGAGGTGGTGCAGATACGCAGTATTTT. Amino acid sequence: CAWLGLAGGGADTQYF. The variable domain in full, completed from reference TRBV30 and TRBJ2-3, reads SQTIHQWPATLVQPVGSPLSLECTVEGTSNPNLYWYRQAAGRGLQLLFYSVGIGQISSEVPQNLSASRPQDRQFILSSKKLLLSDSGFYLCAWLGLAGGGADTQYFGPGTRLTVL.

This clone was seen once. One end of the junction fails to match germline, which may point to a read error. The CDR3 DNA reads as TGCAGCGTTGACGAAGGGATGAATACTGAAGCTTTCTTT. It encodes CSVDEGMNTEAFF. The chain combines TRBV29-1 with TRBJ1-1; D is undetermined. Per germline, CDR1 SQVTM and CDR2 ANQGSEA. This CDR3 is 13 amino acids long.